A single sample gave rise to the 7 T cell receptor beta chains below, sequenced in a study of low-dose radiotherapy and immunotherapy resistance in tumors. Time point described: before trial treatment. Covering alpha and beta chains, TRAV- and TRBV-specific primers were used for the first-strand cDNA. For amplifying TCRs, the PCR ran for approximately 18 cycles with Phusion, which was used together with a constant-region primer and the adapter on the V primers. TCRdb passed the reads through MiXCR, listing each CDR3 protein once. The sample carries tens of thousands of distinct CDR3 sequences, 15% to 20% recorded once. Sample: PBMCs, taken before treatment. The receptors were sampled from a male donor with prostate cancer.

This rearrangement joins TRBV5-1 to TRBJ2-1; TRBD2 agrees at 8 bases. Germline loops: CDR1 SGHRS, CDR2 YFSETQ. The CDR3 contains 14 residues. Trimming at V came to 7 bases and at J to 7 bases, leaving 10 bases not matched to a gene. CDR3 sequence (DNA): TGCGCCAGCGGGCGGGGGGAGCCCGGTAATGAGCAGTTCTTC. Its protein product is CASGRGEPGNEQFF.

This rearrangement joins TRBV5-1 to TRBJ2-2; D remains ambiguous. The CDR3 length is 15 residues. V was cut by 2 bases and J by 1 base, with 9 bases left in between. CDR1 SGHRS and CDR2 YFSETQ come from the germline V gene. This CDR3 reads CASSFGDLNTGELFF. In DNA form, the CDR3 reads TGCGCCAGCAGCTTTGGGGATTTGAACACCGGGGAGCTGTTTTTT.

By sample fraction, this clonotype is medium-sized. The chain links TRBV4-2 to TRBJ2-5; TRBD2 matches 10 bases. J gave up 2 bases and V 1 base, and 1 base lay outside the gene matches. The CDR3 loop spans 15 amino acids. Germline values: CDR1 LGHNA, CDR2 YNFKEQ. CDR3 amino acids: CASSQGTSGQETQYF. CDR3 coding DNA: TGTGCCAGCAGCCAAGGGACTAGCGGACAAGAGACCCAGTACTTC.

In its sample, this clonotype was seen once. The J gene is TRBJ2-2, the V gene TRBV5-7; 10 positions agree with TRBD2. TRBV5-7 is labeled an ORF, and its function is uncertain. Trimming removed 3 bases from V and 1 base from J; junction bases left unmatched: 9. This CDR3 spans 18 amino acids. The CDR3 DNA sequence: TGTGCCAGCAGCTCTGGGCTAGCGGGAGTGCTGAACACCGGGGAGCTGTTTTTT. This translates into CASSSGLAGVLNTGELFF.

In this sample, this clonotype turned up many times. The CDR3 DNA reads TGTGCCAGCAGTGAGCTAGCGGGGGGACGGGAGACCCAGTACTTC. Its translation is CASSELAGGRETQYF. The V call is TRBV2, the J call TRBJ2-5, with 11 nucleotides matching TRBD2. Losses at the gene ends were 3 bases for V and 5 bases for J; bases not matched to a gene: 5. Looked up from germline, CDR1 is SNHLY and CDR2 is FYNNEI. The CDR3 totals 15 residues.

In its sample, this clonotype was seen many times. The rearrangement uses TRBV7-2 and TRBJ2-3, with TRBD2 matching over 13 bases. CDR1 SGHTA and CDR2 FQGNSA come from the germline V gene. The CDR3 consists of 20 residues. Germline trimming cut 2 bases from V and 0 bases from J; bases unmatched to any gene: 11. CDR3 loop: CASSLTPRLAGGSSTDTQYF. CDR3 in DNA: TGTGCCAGCAGCTTAACCCCCCGACTAGCGGGGGGAAGTAGCACAGATACGCAGTATTTT.

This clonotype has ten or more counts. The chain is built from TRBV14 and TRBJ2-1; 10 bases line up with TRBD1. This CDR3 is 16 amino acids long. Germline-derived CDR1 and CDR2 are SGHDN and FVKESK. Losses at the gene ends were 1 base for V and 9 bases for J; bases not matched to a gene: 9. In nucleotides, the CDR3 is TGTGCCAGCAGCCAAGGTGACAGGGGGCTTCAGAGTGAGCAGTTCTTC. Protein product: CASSQGDRGLQSEQFF.